This entry lists 23 T cell receptor beta chains sequenced from one sample in a study of control samples from healthy donors and cancer patients. This table comes from immunoSEQ multiplex PCR, and its TCRdb copy is limited to in-frame clones, with some not included. The sample contains 90,000 to 95,000 clones, 85% of which appear only once. The sample was blood. The source is a man aged 30 to 39 in good health.

This chain uses TRBV19 with TRBJ2-7; 7 bases map to TRBD2. V shed 1 base, J shed 3 bases, and the junction held 0 bases outside the gene matches. The germline gives CDR1 LNHDA, CDR2 SQIVND (reference sequence). This CDR3 has 13 amino acids. The CDR3 DNA follows: TGTGCCAGTAGTATAGCTAGCGGCTACGAGCAGTACTTC. This sequence encodes CASSIASGYEQYF.

This chain uses TRBV6-4 with TRBJ2-5; no clear D. This CDR3 spans 17 amino acids. Germline V CDR1 and CDR2: MRHNA, SNTAGT. Trimming stripped 0 bases from V and 7 bases from J, with 21 bases between. CDR3 sequence reads: CASSDSGISPRMGTQYF. CDR3 sequence (DNA): TGTGCCAGCAGTGACTCGGGTATCTCCCCCCGGATGGGGACCCAGTACTTC.

The J gene is TRBJ2-5, the V gene TRBV20-1; D gene unclear. Trimming pared 6 bases from V and 5 bases from J, leaving 10 bases between. Germline V CDR1 and CDR2: DFQATT, SNEGSKA (reference sequence). CDR3 length equals 11 residues. This CDR3 reads CSAQEAETQYF. DNA of the CDR3: TGCAGTGCCCAAGAGGCGGAGACCCAGTACTTC.

The J gene is TRBJ1-1, the V gene TRBV27, with 7 bases fitting TRBD1. The junction had 7 bases not matched to a gene; V was cut back by 7 bases and J by 5 bases. Per the germline V gene, CDR1 is MNHEY and CDR2 is SMNVEV (reference sequence). The CDR3 has 13 amino acids. The CDR3 bases are TGTGCCAGCACCGACAGGGAGGGGACTGAAGCTTTCTTT. Translation gives CASTDREGTEAFF.

This chain connects TRBV6-5 to TRBJ1-2; no clear D gene. There are 15 residues in the CDR3. V dropped 2 bases and J dropped 8 bases, with 18 bases sitting between them. CDR1 is MNHEY and CDR2 is SVGAGI in the germline V gene. The CDR3 loop reads CASSYPRAPREGYTF. DNA of the CDR3: TGTGCCAGCAGTTACCCTCGGGCCCCACGGGAAGGCTACACCTTC.

V and J are TRBV18 and TRBJ1-1; D is unresolved. The CDR3 contains 13 residues. Trimming cost V 8 bases and J 2 bases, with 12 bases left between them. Germline CDR1 KGHSH, CDR2 LQKENI. The CDR3 sequence is CASQELRNTEAFF. DNA of the CDR3: TGTGCCAGCCAGGAGCTGAGAAACACTGAAGCTTTCTTT.

V is TRBV7-9 and J is TRBJ2-5, with D possibly matching TRBD1 (5 bases). The CDR3 runs 13 residues. Trimming took off 4 bases at V and 7 bases at J, with 13 bases between the two ends. In germline, CDR1 is SEHNR, CDR2 FQNEAQ (reference sequence). CDR3 sequence reads: CASSSAGSGTQYF. The CDR3 DNA reads as TGTGCCAGCAGCTCAGCAGGGTCTGGGACCCAGTACTTC.

This chain connects TRBV19 to TRBJ2-2; D is ambiguous. V lost 6 bases to trimming and J lost 3 bases, with 2 bases between them. CDR1 and CDR2 (germline): LNHDA, SQIVND (reference sequence). The CDR3 has 11 amino acids. CDR3 amino acids: CASRYTGELFF. The CDR3 coding sequence is TGTGCCAGTAGGTACACCGGGGAGCTGTTTTTT.

This clone has only a few counts. The chain recombines TRBV6-4 with TRBJ2-2, with D maybe TRBD2 (5 bases). The CDR3 spans 15 residues. Trimming took off 6 bases at V and 3 bases at J, with 14 bases between the two ends. Looked up from germline, CDR1 is MRHNA and CDR2 is SNTAGT. The CDR3 bases are TGTGCCAGCAGCGTCGAACCGGGATACACCGGGGAGCTGTTTTTT. It encodes CASSVEPGYTGELFF.

The chain links TRBV19 to TRBJ1-2; 7 positions match TRBD1. The CDR3 loop spans 12 amino acids. Trimming cost V 3 bases and J 8 bases; bases outside gene matches: 3. Germline CDR1 reads LNHDA; CDR2 reads SQIVND (reference sequence). The CDR3 region is CASSIGDRGYTF. The CDR3, as DNA: TGTGCCAGTAGTATCGGGGACAGAGGCTACACCTTC.

This clone appeared a single time. The chain employs TRBV14 and TRBJ1-1, with TRBD1 matching 9 bases. V lost 3 bases to trimming and J lost 4 bases; unmatched junction nucleotides: 6. The germline CDR1 and CDR2 sequences are SGHDN and FVKESK. This CDR3 is 15 amino acids long. The CDR3 DNA reads TGTGCCAGCAGCCAGCGTACAGGGGGCGGCACTGAAGCTTTCTTT. Amino acid sequence: CASSQRTGGGTEAFF.

The CDR3 is CASSVLSQDTQYF. The CDR3 DNA reads TGTGCCAGCAGCGTACTGTCCCAAGATACGCAGTATTTT. The chain joins TRBV9 to TRBJ2-3; D unclear. The CDR3 is made up of 13 amino acids. Trimming left V 1 base short and J 5 bases short, with 8 bases between. Germline values: CDR1 SGDLS, CDR2 YYNGEE.

This rearrangement joins TRBV5-5 to TRBJ1-1; D ambiguous. Germline loops: CDR1 SGHKS, CDR2 YYEKEE (reference sequence). The V and J ends lost 2 bases and 6 bases respectively, with 11 bases between them. The CDR3 loop spans 13 amino acids. The CDR3 DNA is TGTGCCAGCAGCTTAGAAGATTTCTCTGAAGCTTTCTTT. Protein sequence: CASSLEDFSEAFF.

The chain combines TRBV4-2 with TRBJ1-1, with TRBD1 as a possible D gene (6 bases). The CDR3 runs 13 residues. V lost 3 bases to trimming and J lost 7 bases, with 12 bases between them. Germline lookup yields CDR1 LGHNA and CDR2 YNFKEQ. CDR3 DNA sequence: TGTGCCAGCAGCCACAGGGGTCCCAGTGAAGCTTTCTTT. Translated: CASSHRGPSEAFF.

The rearrangement links TRBV6-6 to TRBJ1-1, with TRBD1 as a possible D gene (5 bases). The germline V gene encodes CDR1 MNHNY and CDR2 SVGAGI (reference sequence). Trimming pared 5 bases from V and 7 bases from J, leaving 26 bases between. The CDR3 runs to 17 residues. The CDR3 coding sequence is TGTGCCAGCAGTCGTATGGCCATCGAGGGGAGGTTTATTGAAGCTTTCTTT. Its protein is CASSRMAIEGRFIEAFF.

The chain recombines TRBV19 with TRBJ1-5; D unresolved. Germline CDR1 reads LNHDA; CDR2 reads SQIVND (reference sequence). V dropped 0 bases and J dropped 5 bases, with 29 bases sitting between them. CDR3 length: 21 amino acids. This CDR3 reads CASSIDRAKQTSSRSDQPQHF. Here the CDR3 DNA reads TGTGCCAGTAGTATAGATCGCGCGAAACAGACGTCCTCTCGCTCGGATCAGCCCCAGCATTTT. Complete variable domain (other parts from reference TRBV19 and TRBJ1-5): DGGITQSPKYLFRKEGQNVTLSCEQNLNHDAMYWYRQDPGQGLRLIYYSQIVNDFQKGDIAEGYSVSREKKESFPLTVTSAQKNPTAFYLCASSIDRAKQTSSRSDQPQHFGDGTRLSIL.

This chain's CDR3 is CASSSRRGAVPYNEQFF. CDR3 DNA sequence: TGTGCCAGCAGCTCCCGACGGGGGGCAGTCCCCTACAATGAGCAGTTCTTC. The chain is built from TRBV11-3 and TRBJ2-1, with TRBD2 as a possible D gene (7 bases). Per germline, CDR1 SGHNT and CDR2 YENEEA. Trimming took off 4 bases at V and 2 bases at J, with 18 bases between the two ends. This CDR3 is built from 17 residues.

The chain uses TRBV28 and TRBJ1-6; D remains ambiguous. The CDR3 contains 15 residues. Germline V gene data show CDR1 as MDHEN and CDR2 as SYDVKM. V lost 3 bases to trimming and J lost 4 bases, with 10 bases between them. The CDR3 here is CASSLEGGYNSPLHF. DNA for the CDR3: TGTGCCAGCAGTTTGGAAGGAGGTTATAATTCACCCCTCCACTTT.

V is TRBV2 and J is TRBJ1-4; D is perhaps TRBD1 (5 bases). Germline V gene lookup returns CDR1 SNHLY and CDR2 FYNNEI. The V end was cut by 5 bases, the J end by 5 bases, with 9 bases between. This CDR3 region has 13 residues. The CDR3 here is CASSRGTNEKLFF. In nucleotides, the CDR3 is TGTGCCAGCAGTCGGGGCACAAATGAAAAACTGTTTTTT.

CDR3 nucleotides: TGTGCCAGCAGTTCAGCGGGGGGGGTGTACGAGCAGTACTTC. Its translation is CASSSAGGVYEQYF. The chain is built from TRBV28 and TRBJ2-7, with 10 bases identical to TRBD2. This CDR3 is 14 amino acids long. Trimming cost V 4 bases and J 4 bases; bases outside gene matches: 4. Germline V gives CDR1 MDHEN, CDR2 SYDVKM.

The chain links TRBV7-8 to TRBJ2-6; tentative D call: TRBD1 (5 bases). V lost 5 bases and J 0 bases, leaving 14 bases between the germline ends. This CDR3 spans 17 amino acids. Germline CDR1 reads SGHVS; CDR2 reads FQNEAQ. The CDR3, as DNA: TGTGCCAGCAGCCCCACGACCACAGGCTCTGGGGCCAACGTCCTGACTTTC. It codes for CASSPTTTGSGANVLTF.

The chain recombines TRBV7-9 with TRBJ1-1; possibly TRBD1 for D (5 bases). The CDR3 runs 14 residues. Trimming cost V 3 bases and J 3 bases, with 11 bases left between them. The germline CDR1 and CDR2 sequences are SEHNR and FQNEAQ (reference sequence). The CDR3, as DNA: TGTGCCAGCAGCTTCGGGGGTGGGGACACTGAAGCTTTCTTT. The encoded protein is CASSFGGGDTEAFF. Full variable domain (outside the CDR3, taken from reference TRBV7-9 and TRBJ1-1): DTGVSQNPRHKITKRGQNVTFRCDPISEHNRLYWYRQTLGQGPEFLTYFQNEAQLEKSRLLSDRFSAERPKGSFSTLEIQRTEQGDSAMYLCASSFGGGDTEAFFGQGTRLTVV.

This clone has more than one count but fewer than ten. The V and J genes are TRBV7-6 and TRBJ1-3, with D maybe TRBD1 (5 bases). The CDR3 is 16 residues long. Trimming removed 5 bases from V and 4 bases from J, with 18 bases in between. From germline, CDR1 is SGHVS and CDR2 FNYEAQ. For the CDR3, the DNA is TGTGCCAGCAGCCGGGGACCCACCAGCTCCGGAAACACCATATATTTT. Its protein product is CASSRGPTSSGNTIYF.